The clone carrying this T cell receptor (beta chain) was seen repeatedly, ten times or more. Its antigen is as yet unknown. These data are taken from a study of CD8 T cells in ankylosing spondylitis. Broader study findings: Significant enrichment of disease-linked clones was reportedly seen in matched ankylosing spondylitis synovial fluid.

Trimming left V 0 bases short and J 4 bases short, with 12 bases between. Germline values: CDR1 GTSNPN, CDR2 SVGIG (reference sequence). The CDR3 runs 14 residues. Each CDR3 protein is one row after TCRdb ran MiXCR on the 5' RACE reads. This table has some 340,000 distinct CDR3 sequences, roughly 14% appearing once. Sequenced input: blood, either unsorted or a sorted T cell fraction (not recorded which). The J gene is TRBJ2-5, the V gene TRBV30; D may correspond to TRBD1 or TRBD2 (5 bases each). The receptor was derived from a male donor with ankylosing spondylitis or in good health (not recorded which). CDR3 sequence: CAWSVRSGRETQYF. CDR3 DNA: TGTGCCTGGAGTGTCCGATCAGGGAGAGAGACCCAGTACTTC. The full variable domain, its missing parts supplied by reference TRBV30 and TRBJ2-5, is SQTIHQWPATLVQPVGSPLSLECTVEGTSNPNLYWYRQAAGRGLQLLFYSVGIGQISSEVPQNLSASRPQDRQFILSSKKLLLSDSGFYLCAWSVRSGRETQYFGPGTRLLVL.